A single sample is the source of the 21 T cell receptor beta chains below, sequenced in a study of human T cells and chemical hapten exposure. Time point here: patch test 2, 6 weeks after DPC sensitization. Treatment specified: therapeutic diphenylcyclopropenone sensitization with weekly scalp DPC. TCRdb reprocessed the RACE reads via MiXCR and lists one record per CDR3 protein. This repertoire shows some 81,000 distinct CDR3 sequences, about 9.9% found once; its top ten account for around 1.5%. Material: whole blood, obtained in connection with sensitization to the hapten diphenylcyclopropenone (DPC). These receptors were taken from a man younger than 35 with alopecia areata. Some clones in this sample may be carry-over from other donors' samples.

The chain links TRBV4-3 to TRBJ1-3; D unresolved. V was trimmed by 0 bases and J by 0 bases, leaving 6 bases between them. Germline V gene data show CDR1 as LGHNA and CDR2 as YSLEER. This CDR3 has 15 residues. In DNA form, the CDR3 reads TGCGCCAGCAGCCAAGATGGAAGCTCTGGAAACACCATATATTTT. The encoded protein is CASSQDGSSGNTIYF.

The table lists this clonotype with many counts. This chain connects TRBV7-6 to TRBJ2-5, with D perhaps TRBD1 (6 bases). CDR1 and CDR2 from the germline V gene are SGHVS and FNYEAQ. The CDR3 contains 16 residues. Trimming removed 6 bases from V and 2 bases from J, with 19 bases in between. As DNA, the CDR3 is TGTGCCAGCAGTTCTTTCCGGGACACCAGGCAAGAGACCCAGTACTTC. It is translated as CASSSFRDTRQETQYF.

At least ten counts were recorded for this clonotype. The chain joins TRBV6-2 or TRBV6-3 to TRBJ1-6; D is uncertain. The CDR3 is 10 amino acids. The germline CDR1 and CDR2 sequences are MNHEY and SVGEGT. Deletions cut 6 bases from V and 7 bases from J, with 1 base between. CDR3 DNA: TGTGCCAGCAGGAATTCACCCCTCCACTTT. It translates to CASRNSPLHF.

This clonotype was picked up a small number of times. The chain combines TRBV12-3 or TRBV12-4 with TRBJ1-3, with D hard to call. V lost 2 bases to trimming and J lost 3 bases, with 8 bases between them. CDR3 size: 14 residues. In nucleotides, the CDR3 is TGTGCCAGCAGTTTAAGTCCGGTTGGAAACACCATATATTTT. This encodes CASSLSPVGNTIYF.

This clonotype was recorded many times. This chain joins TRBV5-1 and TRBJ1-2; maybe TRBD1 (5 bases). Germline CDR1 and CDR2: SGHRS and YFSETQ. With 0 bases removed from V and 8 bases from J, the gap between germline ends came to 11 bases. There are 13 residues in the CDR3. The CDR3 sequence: CASSLDGTAGYTF. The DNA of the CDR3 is TGCGCCAGCAGCTTGGACGGGACGGCGGGCTACACCTTC. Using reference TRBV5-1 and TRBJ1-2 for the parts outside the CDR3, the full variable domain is KAGVTQTPRYLIKTRGQQVTLSCSPISGHRSVSWYQQTPGQGLQFLFEYFSETQRNKGNFPGRFSGRQFSNSRSEMNVSTLELGDSALYLCASSLDGTAGYTFGSGTRLTVV.

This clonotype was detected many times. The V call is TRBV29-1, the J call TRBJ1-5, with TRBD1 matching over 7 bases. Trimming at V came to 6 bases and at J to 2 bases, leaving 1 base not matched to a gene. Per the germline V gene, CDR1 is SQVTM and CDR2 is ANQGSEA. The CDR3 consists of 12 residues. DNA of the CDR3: TGCAGCGTCGGGACAGGCAATCAGCCCCAGCATTTT. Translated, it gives CSVGTGNQPQHF.

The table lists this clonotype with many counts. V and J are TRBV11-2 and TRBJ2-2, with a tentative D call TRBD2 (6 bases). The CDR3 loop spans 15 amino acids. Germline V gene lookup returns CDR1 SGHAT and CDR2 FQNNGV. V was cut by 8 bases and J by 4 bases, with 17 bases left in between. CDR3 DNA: TGTGCCAGCGATTTCGGGGGTGGTGGCACCGGGGAGCTGTTTTTT. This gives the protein CASDFGGGGTGELFF. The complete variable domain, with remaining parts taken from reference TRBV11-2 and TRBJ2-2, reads EAGVAQSPRYKIIEKRQSVAFWCNPISGHATLYWYQQILGQGPKLLIQFQNNGVVDDSQLPKDRFSAERLKGVDSTLKIQPAKLEDSAVYLCASDFGGGGTGELFFGEGSRLTVL.

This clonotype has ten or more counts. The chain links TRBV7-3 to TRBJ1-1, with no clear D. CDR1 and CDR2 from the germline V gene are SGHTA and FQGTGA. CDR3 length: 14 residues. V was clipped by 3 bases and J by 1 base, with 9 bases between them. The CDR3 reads CASSFAQRNTEAFF. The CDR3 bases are TGTGCCAGCAGCTTCGCCCAGAGGAACACTGAAGCTTTCTTT.

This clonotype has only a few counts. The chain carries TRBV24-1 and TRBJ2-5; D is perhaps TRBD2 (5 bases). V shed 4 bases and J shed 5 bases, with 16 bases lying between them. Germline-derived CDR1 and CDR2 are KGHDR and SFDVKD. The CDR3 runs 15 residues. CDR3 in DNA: TGTGCCACCAGTGAGGGTACTAGACCCGGTGAGACCCAGTACTTC. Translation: CATSEGTRPGETQYF.

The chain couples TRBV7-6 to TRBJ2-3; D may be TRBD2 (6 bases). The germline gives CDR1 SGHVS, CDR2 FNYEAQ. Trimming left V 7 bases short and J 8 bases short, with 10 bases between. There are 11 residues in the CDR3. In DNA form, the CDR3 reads TGTGCCAGCATGGGGGGAAGTACGCAGTATTTT. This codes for CASMGGSTQYF.

The chain's CDR3 is CASSEGQNTGELFF. The CDR3, as DNA: TGTGCCAGCAGCGAGGGACAGAACACCGGGGAGCTGTTTTTT. The chain recombines TRBV9 with TRBJ2-2, with a weak D call TRBD1 (6 bases). The CDR3 length is 14 residues. V was trimmed by 3 bases and J by 1 base, leaving 7 bases between them. Germline CDR1 reads SGDLS; CDR2 reads YYNGEE.

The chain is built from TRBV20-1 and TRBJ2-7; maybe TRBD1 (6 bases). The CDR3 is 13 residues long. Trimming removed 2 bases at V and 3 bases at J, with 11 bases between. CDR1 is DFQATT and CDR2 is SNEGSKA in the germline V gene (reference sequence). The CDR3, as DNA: TGCAGTGCTAGACACCAGGGGCACTACGAGCAGTACTTC. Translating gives CSARHQGHYEQYF.

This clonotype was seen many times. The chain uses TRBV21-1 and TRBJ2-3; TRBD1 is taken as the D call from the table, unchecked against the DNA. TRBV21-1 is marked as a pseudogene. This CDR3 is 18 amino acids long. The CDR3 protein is CASSLHTDRGRRTDTQYF. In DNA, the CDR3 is TGTGCCAGCAGCCTACATACCGACAGGGGGCGACGCACAGATACGCAGTATTTT.

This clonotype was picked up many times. The CDR3 DNA reads as TGTGCCAGCAGCTTAGATCTGACAGGGGGCTATGGCTACACCTTC. Translating it yields CASSLDLTGGYGYTF. V is TRBV11-2 and J is TRBJ1-2, with 9 bases matching TRBD1. Trimming removed 0 bases from V and 4 bases from J; junction bases left unmatched: 3. Germline V CDR1 and CDR2: SGHAT, FQNNGV. This CDR3 spans 15 amino acids.

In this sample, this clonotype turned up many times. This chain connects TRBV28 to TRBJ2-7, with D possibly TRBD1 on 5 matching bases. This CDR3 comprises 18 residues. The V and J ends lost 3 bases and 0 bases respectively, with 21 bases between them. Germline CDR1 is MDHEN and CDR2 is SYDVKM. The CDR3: CASSLILFRQSHSYEQYF. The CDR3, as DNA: TGTGCCAGCAGTTTGATATTGTTTCGACAGAGCCACTCCTACGAGCAGTACTTC.

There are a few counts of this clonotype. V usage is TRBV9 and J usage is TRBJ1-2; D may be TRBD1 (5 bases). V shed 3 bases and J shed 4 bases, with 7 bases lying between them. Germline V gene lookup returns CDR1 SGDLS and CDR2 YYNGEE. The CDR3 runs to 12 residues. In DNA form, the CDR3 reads TGTGCCAGCAGCGCGGGACTCTATGGCTACACCTTC. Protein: CASSAGLYGYTF.

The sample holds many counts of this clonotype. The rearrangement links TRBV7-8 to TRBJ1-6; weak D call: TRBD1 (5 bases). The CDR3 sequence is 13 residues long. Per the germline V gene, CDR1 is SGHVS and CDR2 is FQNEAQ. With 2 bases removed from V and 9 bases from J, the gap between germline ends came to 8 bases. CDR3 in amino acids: CASSLRDASPLHF. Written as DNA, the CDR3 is TGTGCCAGCAGCTTAAGGGACGCTTCACCCCTCCACTTT.

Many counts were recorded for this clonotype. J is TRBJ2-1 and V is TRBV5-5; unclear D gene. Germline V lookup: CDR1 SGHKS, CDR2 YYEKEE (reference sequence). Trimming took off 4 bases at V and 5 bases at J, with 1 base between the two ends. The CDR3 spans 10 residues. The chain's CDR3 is CASSHNEQFF. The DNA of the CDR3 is TGTGCCAGCAGCCACAATGAGCAGTTCTTC.

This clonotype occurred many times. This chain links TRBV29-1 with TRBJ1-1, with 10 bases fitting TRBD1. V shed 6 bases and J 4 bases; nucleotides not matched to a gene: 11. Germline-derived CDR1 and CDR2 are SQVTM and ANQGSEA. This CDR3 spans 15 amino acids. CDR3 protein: CSVKTGGIWGTEAFF. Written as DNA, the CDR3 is TGCAGCGTAAAGACAGGGGGCATATGGGGCACTGAAGCTTTCTTT.

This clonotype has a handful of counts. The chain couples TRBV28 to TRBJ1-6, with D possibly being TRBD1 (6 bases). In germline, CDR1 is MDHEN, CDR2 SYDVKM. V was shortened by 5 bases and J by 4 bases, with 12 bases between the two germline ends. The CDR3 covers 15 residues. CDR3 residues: CASSGRQVYNSPLHF. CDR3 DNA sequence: TGTGCCAGCAGTGGAAGACAGGTTTATAATTCACCCCTCCACTTT.

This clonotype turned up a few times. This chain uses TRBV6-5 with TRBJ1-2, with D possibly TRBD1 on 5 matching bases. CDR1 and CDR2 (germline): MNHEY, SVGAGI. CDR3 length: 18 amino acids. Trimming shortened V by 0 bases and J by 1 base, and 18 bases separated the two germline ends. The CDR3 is CASSYSSWRRDGNYGYTF. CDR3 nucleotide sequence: TGTGCCAGCAGTTACTCGTCATGGCGGCGGGACGGTAACTATGGCTACACCTTC.